The rows below give T cell receptor beta chains drawn from one sample of a study of OX40 agonist ivuxolimab in advanced cancers. Generated by immunoSEQ multiplex PCR, the TCRdb table keeps only in-frame clones and is missing some. The table includes 65,000 to 80,000 clones, 85% to 95% detected once. Sequencing used CD4+ or CD8+ T cells sorted from blood, obtained in a trial of the OX40 agonist ivuxolimab. The receptor set was obtained from an adult with an advanced solid tumor such as melanoma, head and neck, liver or kidney cancer. CDR3s include the opening cysteine and the closing phenylalanine or tryptophan. Each record gives: J gene, V gene, CDR3 protein.

j_call: TRBJ2-2
v_call: TRBV7-3
cdr3_aa: CASSLVGTGGTGELFF

j_call: TRBJ2-2
v_call: TRBV5-1
cdr3_aa: CASTEVGTGELFF

j_call: TRBJ2-7
v_call: TRBV6-5
cdr3_aa: CASSYGQGGYEQYF

j_call: TRBJ1-1
v_call: TRBV28
cdr3_aa: CASYQGGNTEAFF

j_call: TRBJ1-4
v_call: TRBV5-6
cdr3_aa: CASSPGQGPNEKLFF

j_call: TRBJ1-2
v_call: TRBV30
cdr3_aa: CAWSLKGGTIIYGYTF

j_call: TRBJ2-7
v_call: TRBV13
cdr3_aa: CASSPRGQGRYEQYF

j_call: TRBJ2-3
v_call: TRBV4-1
cdr3_aa: CASSQDRVSGGATDTQYF

j_call: TRBJ2-7
v_call: TRBV7-2
cdr3_aa: CASSSHATYEQYF

j_call: TRBJ2-7
v_call: TRBV7-2
cdr3_aa: CASSLVRGANEQYF

j_call: TRBJ1-6
v_call: TRBV4-1
cdr3_aa: CASSQDLKGWLTPLHF

j_call: TRBJ2-3
v_call: TRBV7-9
cdr3_aa: CASRGSGEDTQYF

j_call: TRBJ2-3
v_call: TRBV30
cdr3_aa: CAVAIAGGSDTQYF

j_call: TRBJ1-5
v_call: TRBV2
cdr3_aa: CASSSTGISNQPQHF

j_call: TRBJ1-2
v_call: TRBV11-2
cdr3_aa: CASSLMPQGDYGYTF

j_call: TRBJ2-3
v_call: TRBV2
cdr3_aa: CASSKARPTSTDTQYF

j_call: TRBJ2-1
v_call: TRBV6-1
cdr3_aa: CASSEFVGGPYNEQFF

j_call: TRBJ2-3
v_call: TRBV5-8
cdr3_aa: CASSYRDRGQDTQYF

j_call: TRBJ1-5
v_call: TRBV19
cdr3_aa: CATTVTPYSNQPQHF

j_call: TRBJ2-7
v_call: TRBV7-6
cdr3_aa: CASSLVATGVYEQYF

j_call: TRBJ2-7
v_call: TRBV4-1
cdr3_aa: CASSLGGQGTYEQYF

j_call: TRBJ2-7
v_call: TRBV27
cdr3_aa: CASSHRDSYEQYF

j_call: TRBJ2-3
v_call: TRBV7-9
cdr3_aa: CASSDGGISTDTQYF

j_call: TRBJ1-5
v_call: TRBV6-1
cdr3_aa: CASSEAVRTGGYQPQHF

j_call: TRBJ1-4
v_call: TRBV27
cdr3_aa: CASSTTGTVNEKLFF

j_call: -
v_call: TRBV27
cdr3_aa: CASSLGQGAHHEQYF

j_call: TRBJ2-3
v_call: TRBV11-2
cdr3_aa: CASSSWRGTDTQYF

j_call: TRBJ1-4
v_call: TRBV5-6
cdr3_aa: CASSLASEGANEKLFF

j_call: TRBJ2-1
v_call: TRBV18
cdr3_aa: CASSPTSGGEFGSEQFF

j_call: TRBJ2-7
v_call: TRBV7-6
cdr3_aa: CASSLAGSYEQYF

j_call: TRBJ2-1
v_call: TRBV19
cdr3_aa: CASSIRTGGYNEQFF

j_call: TRBJ2-1
v_call: TRBV6-5
cdr3_aa: CASSYKWNNEQFF

j_call: TRBJ1-1
v_call: TRBV6-6
cdr3_aa: CASSSTGFTAFF

j_call: TRBJ1-1
v_call: TRBV4-3
cdr3_aa: CASSQDMQGMNTEAFF

j_call: TRBJ2-5
v_call: TRBV7-9
cdr3_aa: CASSFPGLEETQYF

j_call: TRBJ1-6
v_call: TRBV7-3
cdr3_aa: CASSLEWRGVGSPLHF

j_call: TRBJ2-2
v_call: TRBV13
cdr3_aa: CASSPGTGELFF

j_call: TRBJ2-5
v_call: TRBV5-1
cdr3_aa: CASSGTSGGETQYF

j_call: TRBJ1-1
v_call: TRBV7-9
cdr3_aa: CASRDGTGGNGRTEAFF

j_call: TRBJ2-7
v_call: TRBV9
cdr3_aa: CASSDGLAGGVPYEQYF

j_call: TRBJ1-5
v_call: TRBV2
cdr3_aa: CASARGGLGGNQPQHF

j_call: TRBJ1-6
v_call: TRBV2
cdr3_aa: CASSWGPQGPNSPLHF

j_call: TRBJ2-7
v_call: TRBV5-1
cdr3_aa: CASRIDRGEVKQYF

j_call: TRBJ2-1
v_call: TRBV27
cdr3_aa: CASSLWTRDEQFF

j_call: TRBJ1-1
v_call: TRBV12-5
cdr3_aa: CASGLGTGTVTEAFF

j_call: TRBJ2-2
v_call: TRBV6-5
cdr3_aa: CASPVRQGNTGELFF

j_call: TRBJ2-7
v_call: TRBV7-9
cdr3_aa: CASSSIGQGAGEQYF